The clone carrying this T cell receptor beta chain has more than one count but fewer than ten. The data are from a study of blood T cell repertoires in COVID-19. Whole-study context: Sites in the United States, Italy and Spain provided acute and convalescent COVID-19 samples. Sample material is recorded as cDNA or gDNA derived from T cells, B-cell-depleted T cells, or PBMCs.

V was shortened by 1 base and J by 7 bases, with 17 bases between the two germline ends. From germline, CDR1 is MDHEN and CDR2 SYDVKM. The CDR3 sequence is 16 residues long. Per the original methods: Estimates of nucleated cell counts were drawn from the amplification of reference gene primers. TCRdb keeps only in-frame clones here, not all; method: immunoSEQ multiplex PCR. V, J and clone size were drawn from that table, and D and trimming were deduced from the DNA. The repertoire consists of approximately 270,000 clones, with around 83% occurring once and the leading ten covering about 8.9%. Sequencing was performed on peripheral blood. The rearrangement uses TRBV28 and TRBJ1-5; D is uncertain. The source of this sequence is a man older than 75 with acute or convalescent COVID-19. The CDR3 nucleotides read TGTGCCAGCAGTTTATTTGCGGGCCCCTCGCGACAGCCCCAGCATTTT. It is translated as CASSLFAGPSRQPQHF.